This entry is about one T cell receptor beta chain. The antigen remains undetermined. J was trimmed by 0 bases and V by 6 bases; bases with no gene match: 1. The CDR3 extends over 15 amino acids. Germline V CDR1 and CDR2: LNHDA, SQIVND (reference sequence). Patients aged 18 to 65 had newly diagnosed hyperthyroidism of under 2 months' duration. From more than 9.5 ml of fresh peripheral blood, PBMCs were isolated. These data are taken from a study of T cells in Graves' hyperthyroidism and ophthalmopathy. Study outcomes and limitations: Before onset, by a median of approximately 5.9 months, the model predicted ophthalmopathy. A 13 V-J signature model discriminated ophthalmopathy versus stable hyperthyroidism.

Amplification of TCR beta CDR3 regions was performed using RNA transcripts as template. HTBI primers were employed in a first-round RT-PCR of the TCR CDR3. Via MiXCR, TCRdb re-called the multiplex PCR reads, giving one row per CDR3 protein. The sample shows roughly 290,000 distinct CDR3 sequences, roughly an eighth of them seen only once. The TCR sequence derives from a woman aged 40 to 49 with Graves' hyperthyroidism. The rearrangement links TRBV19 to TRBJ2-5; 13 bases map to TRBD2. The specimen sequenced was blood. The DNA of the CDR3 is TGTGCCAGTAGGGGACTAGCGGGGAACCAAGAGACCCAGTACTTC. Its protein product is CASRGLAGNQETQYF.